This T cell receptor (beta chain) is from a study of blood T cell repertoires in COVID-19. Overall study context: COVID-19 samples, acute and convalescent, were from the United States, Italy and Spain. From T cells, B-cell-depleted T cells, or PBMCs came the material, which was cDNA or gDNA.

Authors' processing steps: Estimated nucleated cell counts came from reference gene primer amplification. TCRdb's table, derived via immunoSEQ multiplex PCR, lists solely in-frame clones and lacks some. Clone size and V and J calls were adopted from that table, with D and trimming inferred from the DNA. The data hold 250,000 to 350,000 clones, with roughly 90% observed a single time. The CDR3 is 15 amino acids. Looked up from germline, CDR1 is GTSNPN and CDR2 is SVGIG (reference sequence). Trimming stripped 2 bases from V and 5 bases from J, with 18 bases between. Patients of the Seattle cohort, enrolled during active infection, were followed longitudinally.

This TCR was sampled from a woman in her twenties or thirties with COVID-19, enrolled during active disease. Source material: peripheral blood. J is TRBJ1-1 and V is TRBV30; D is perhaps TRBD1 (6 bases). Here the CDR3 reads CAWSPSGGGLTEAFF. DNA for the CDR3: TGTGCCTGGAGTCCCTCGGGTGGGGGCTTAACTGAAGCTTTCTTT.